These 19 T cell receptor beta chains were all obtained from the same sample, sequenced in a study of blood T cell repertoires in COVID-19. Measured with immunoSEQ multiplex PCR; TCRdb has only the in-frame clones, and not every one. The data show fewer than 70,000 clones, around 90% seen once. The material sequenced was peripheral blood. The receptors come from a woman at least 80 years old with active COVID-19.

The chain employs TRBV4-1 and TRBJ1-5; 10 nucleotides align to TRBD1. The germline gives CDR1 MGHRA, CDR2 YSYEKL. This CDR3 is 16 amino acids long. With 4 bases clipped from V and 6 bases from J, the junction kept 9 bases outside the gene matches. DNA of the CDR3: TGCGCCAGCAGCCCCGGACAGGGGGGATGGAGTCAGCCCCAGCATTTT. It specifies CASSPGQGGWSQPQHF.

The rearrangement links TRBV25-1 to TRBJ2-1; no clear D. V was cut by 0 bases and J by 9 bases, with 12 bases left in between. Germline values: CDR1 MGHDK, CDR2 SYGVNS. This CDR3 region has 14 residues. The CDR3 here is CASSEYEPFGEQFF. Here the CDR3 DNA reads TGTGCCAGCAGTGAATATGAGCCCTTCGGTGAGCAGTTCTTC.

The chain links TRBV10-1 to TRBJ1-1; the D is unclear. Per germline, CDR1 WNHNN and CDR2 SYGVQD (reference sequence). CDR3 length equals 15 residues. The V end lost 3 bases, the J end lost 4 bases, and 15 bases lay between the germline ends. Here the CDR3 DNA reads TGCGCCAGCAGTGACATACCCAATTTCGGCACTGAAGCTTTCTTT. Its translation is CASSDIPNFGTEAFF.

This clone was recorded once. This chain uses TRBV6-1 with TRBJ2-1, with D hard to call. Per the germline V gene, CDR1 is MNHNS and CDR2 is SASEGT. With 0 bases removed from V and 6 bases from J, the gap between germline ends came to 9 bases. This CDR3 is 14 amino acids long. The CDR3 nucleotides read TGTGCCAGCAGTGAAGCGGCAGCGCTCAATGAGCAGTTCTTC. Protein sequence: CASSEAAALNEQFF.

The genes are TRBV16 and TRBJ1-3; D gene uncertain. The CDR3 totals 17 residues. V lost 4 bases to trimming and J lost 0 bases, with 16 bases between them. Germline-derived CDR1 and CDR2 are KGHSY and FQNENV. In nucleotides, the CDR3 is TGTGCCAGCAGCCCTGCAATGGTCAGTACCTCTGGAAACACCATATATTTT. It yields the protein CASSPAMVSTSGNTIYF.

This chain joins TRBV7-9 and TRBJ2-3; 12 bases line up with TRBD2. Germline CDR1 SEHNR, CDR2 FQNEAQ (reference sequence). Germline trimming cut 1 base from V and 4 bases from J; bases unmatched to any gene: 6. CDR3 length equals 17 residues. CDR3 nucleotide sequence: TGTGCCAGCAGCTTAGGTACTAGCGGGAGGAGTCCAGATACGCAGTATTTT. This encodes CASSLGTSGRSPDTQYF.

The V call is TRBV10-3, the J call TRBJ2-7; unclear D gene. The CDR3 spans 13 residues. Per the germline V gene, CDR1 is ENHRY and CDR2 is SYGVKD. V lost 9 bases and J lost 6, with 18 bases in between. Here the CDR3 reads CAIAGPVDGEQYF. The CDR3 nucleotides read TGTGCCATAGCAGGCCCCGTCGACGGCGAGCAGTACTTC.

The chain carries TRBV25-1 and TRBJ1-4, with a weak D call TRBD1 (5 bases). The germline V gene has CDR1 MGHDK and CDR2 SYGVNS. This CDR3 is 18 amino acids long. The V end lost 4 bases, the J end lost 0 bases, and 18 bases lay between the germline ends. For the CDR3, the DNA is TGTGCCAGCAGTGCGAGGGACTCCCGGGGGGCAACTAATGAAAAACTGTTTTTT. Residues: CASSARDSRGATNEKLFF.

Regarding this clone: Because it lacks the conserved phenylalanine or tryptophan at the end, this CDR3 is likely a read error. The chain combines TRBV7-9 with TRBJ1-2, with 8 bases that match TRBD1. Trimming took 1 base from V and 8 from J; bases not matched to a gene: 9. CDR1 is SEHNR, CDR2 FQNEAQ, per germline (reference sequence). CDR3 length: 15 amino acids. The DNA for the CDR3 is TGTGCCAGCAGCTTAGACGGACAGGGATTGAGCGGCTACACCTCC. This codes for CASSLDGQGLSGYTS.

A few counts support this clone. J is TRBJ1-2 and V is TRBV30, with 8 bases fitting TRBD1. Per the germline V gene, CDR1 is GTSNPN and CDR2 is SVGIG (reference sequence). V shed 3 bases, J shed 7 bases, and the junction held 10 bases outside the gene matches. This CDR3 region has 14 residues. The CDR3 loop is CAWSNEQGGGGYTF. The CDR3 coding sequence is TGTGCCTGGAGCAATGAACAGGGGGGAGGTGGCTACACCTTC.

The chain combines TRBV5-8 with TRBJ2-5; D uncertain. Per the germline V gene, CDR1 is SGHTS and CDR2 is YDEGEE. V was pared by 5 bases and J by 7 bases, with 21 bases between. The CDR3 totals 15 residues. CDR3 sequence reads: CASSSASGPSLTQYF. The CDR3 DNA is TGTGCCAGCAGTTCTGCCTCTGGGCCCTCCTTGACCCAGTACTTC.

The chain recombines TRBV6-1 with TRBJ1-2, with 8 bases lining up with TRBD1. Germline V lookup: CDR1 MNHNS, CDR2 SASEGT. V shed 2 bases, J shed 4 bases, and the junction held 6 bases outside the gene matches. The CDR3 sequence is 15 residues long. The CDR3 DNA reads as TGTGCCAGCAGTGAATCACCAGGGGGCGGCTATGGCTACACCTTC. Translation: CASSESPGGGYGYTF.

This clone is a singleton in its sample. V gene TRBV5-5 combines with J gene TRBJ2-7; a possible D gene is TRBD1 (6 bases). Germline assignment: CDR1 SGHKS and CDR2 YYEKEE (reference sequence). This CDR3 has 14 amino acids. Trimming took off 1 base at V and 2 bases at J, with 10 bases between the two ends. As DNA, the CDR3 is TGTGCCAGCAGCTTGTTCGACAGGCCCTACGAGCAGTACGTC. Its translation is CASSLFDRPYEQYV.

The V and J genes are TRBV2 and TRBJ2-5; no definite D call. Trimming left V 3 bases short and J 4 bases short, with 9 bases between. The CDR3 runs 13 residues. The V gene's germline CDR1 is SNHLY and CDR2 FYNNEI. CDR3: CASSEGWRETQYF. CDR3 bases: TGTGCCAGCAGTGAGGGCTGGCGAGAGACCCAGTACTTC.

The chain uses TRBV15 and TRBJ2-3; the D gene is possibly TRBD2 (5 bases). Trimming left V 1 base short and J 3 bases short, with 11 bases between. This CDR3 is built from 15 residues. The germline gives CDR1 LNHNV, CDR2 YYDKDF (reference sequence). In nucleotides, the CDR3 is TGTGCCACCAGCAGAGTCCCCGGAGGTACAGATACGCAGTATTTT. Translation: CATSRVPGGTDTQYF. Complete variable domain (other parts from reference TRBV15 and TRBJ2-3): DAMVIQNPRYQVTQFGKPVTLSCSQTLNHNVMYWYQQKSSQAPKLLFHYYDKDFNNEADTPDNFQSRRPNTSFCFLDIRSPGLGDTAMYLCATSRVPGGTDTQYFGPGTRLTVL.

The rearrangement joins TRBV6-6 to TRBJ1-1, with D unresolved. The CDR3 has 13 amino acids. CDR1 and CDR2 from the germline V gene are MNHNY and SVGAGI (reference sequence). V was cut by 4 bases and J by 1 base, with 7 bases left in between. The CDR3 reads CASSWQANTEAFF. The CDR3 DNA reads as TGTGCCAGCAGTTGGCAGGCGAACACTGAAGCTTTCTTT.

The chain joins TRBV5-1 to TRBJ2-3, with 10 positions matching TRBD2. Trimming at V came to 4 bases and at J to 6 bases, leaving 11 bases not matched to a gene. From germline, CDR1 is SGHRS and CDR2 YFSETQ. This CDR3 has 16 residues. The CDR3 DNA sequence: TGCGCCAGCAGCCAGGGGACTAGCGTCGTCGCGGATACGCAGTATTTT. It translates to CASSQGTSVVADTQYF.

The CDR3 sequence: CARTSGRPPEQFF. CDR3 sequence (DNA): TGCGCCAGAACTAGCGGGAGACCTCCTGAGCAGTTCTTC. The chain couples TRBV4-1 to TRBJ2-1; TRBD2 matches at 11 bases. The length of the CDR3 is 13 residues. Trimming at V came to 9 bases and at J to 9 bases, leaving 7 bases not matched to a gene. Germline assignment: CDR1 MGHRA and CDR2 YSYEKL.

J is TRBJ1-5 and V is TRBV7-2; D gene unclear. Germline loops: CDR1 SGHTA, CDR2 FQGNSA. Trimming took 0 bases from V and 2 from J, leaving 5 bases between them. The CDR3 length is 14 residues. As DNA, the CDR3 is TGTGCCAGCAGCTTAGCACCGGGCAATCAGCCCCAGCATTTT. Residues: CASSLAPGNQPQHF.